This TCR beta chain was captured in a study of blood T cell repertoires in COVID-19. V shed 2 bases, J shed 8 bases, and the junction held 6 bases outside the gene matches. CDR1 is LGHDT and CDR2 is YNNKEL in the germline V gene (reference sequence). The CDR3 length is 14 residues. TCRdb's copy holds only in-frame clones and misses some; the assay was immunoSEQ multiplex PCR. The profile shows 30,000 to 40,000 clones, over 70% of them singletons. The clonotype originates from a human donor in a cohort sampled during active COVID-19. The sequenced material came from peripheral blood. The V call is TRBV3-1 (or the pseudogene TRBV3-2), the J call TRBJ1-2; the match to TRBD1 covers 9 bases. The CDR3: CASSQLQGAQGYTF. The CDR3 DNA follows: TGTGCCAGCAGCCAATTACAGGGGGCGCAAGGCTACACCTTC.